These 6 T cell receptor beta chains originate from one sample sequenced in a study of OX40 agonist ivuxolimab in advanced cancers. The repertoire was sequenced with immunoSEQ multiplex PCR; TCRdb's copy has only in-frame clones and lacks some. The table has roughly 70,000 clones, about 85% seen once. The specimen was CD4+ or CD8+ T cells sorted from blood, collected in a trial of the OX40 agonist ivuxolimab. The source of these receptors is an adult with an advanced solid tumor such as melanoma, head and neck, liver or kidney cancer.

The chain joins TRBV7-2 to TRBJ1-1; no clear D. This CDR3 comprises 13 residues. Per the germline V gene, CDR1 is SGHTA and CDR2 is FQGNSA. V lost 4 bases and J 1 base, leaving 7 bases between the germline ends. CDR3 bases: TGTGCCAGCAGCTCCCGACGGAACACTGAAGCTTTCTTT. Its translation: CASSSRRNTEAFF.

The gene calls are TRBV28 and TRBJ2-7, with TRBD1 matching over 9 bases. Trimming cost V 6 bases and J 4 bases; bases outside gene matches: 10. CDR1 is MDHEN and CDR2 is SYDVKM in the germline V gene. The CDR3 is 15 residues long. The CDR3: CASSRGQGGTYEQYF. In DNA, the CDR3 is TGTGCCAGCAGCCGGGGACAGGGTGGGACTTACGAGCAGTACTTC.

This clone was recorded once. The J gene is TRBJ1-2, the V gene TRBV2; 9 bases agree with TRBD1. The CDR3 contains 14 residues. The ends lost 6 bases at V and 7 bases at J; junction bases unmatched: 9. The germline V gene encodes CDR1 SNHLY and CDR2 FYNNEI. The CDR3 sequence is CASSDRGKVGGYTF. CDR3 bases: TGTGCCAGCAGCGACAGGGGGAAGGTTGGTGGCTACACCTTC.

This clone was recorded once. This rearrangement joins TRBV28 to TRBJ2-7, with 7 bases matching TRBD1. Germline-derived CDR1 and CDR2 are MDHEN and SYDVKM. Trimming at V came to 5 bases and at J to 1 base, leaving 8 bases not matched to a gene. This CDR3 is built from 15 residues. CDR3: CASSRTGVGSYEQYF. As DNA, the CDR3 is TGTGCCAGCAGTCGCACAGGGGTCGGGTCCTACGAGCAGTACTTC.

The chain recombines TRBV6-5 with TRBJ1-2; D is undetermined. With 2 bases removed from V and 7 bases from J, the gap between germline ends came to 11 bases. The CDR3 consists of 13 residues. Germline-derived CDR1 and CDR2 are MNHEY and SVGAGI. The CDR3 bases are TGTGCCAGCAGTTACCCCGGAACTGGTGGCTACACCTTC. Translation gives CASSYPGTGGYTF.

The chain joins TRBV19 to TRBJ1-5; no reliable D call. Germline V CDR1 and CDR2: LNHDA, SQIVND (reference sequence). V lost 2 bases and J 3 bases, leaving 11 bases between the germline ends. The CDR3 consists of 15 residues. The CDR3 DNA reads TGTGCCAGTAGTATATTAGCAGAGGCCAATCAGCCCCAGCATTTT. It codes for CASSILAEANQPQHF.